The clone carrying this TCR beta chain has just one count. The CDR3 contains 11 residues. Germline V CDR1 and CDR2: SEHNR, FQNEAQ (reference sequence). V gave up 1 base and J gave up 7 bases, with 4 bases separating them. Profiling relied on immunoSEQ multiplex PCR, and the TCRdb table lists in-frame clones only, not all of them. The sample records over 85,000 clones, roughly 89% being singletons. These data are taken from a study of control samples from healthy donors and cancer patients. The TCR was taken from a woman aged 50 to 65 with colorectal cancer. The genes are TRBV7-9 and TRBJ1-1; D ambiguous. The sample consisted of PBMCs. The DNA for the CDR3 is TGTGCCAGCAGCTTAGAAGGTGAAGCTTTCTTT. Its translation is CASSLEGEAFF. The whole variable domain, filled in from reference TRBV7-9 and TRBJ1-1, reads DTGVSQNPRHKITKRGQNVTFRCDPISEHNRLYWYRQTLGQGPEFLTYFQNEAQLEKSRLLSDRFSAERPKGSFSTLEIQRTEQGDSAMYLCASSLEGEAFFGQGTRLTVV.